This T cell receptor beta chain was sequenced in a study of PD-L1 blockade in urothelial cancer. Study in general: Blood underwent analysis 3 weeks (second dose) and 6 weeks after treatment began. Typically, measured as a median, blood samples had approximately 130,000 T cells.

The repertoire was sequenced with immunoSEQ multiplex PCR; TCRdb's copy has only in-frame clones and lacks some. The sample has approximately 88,000 clones, roughly 84% seen once. Time point described: pretreatment peripheral blood. The patients' disease, urothelial carcinoma, was locally advanced or metastatic. This receptor was taken from a man in his sixties with urothelial cancer. The material sequenced was PBMCs, taken around atezolizumab (anti-PD-L1) treatment.

The CDR3 spells CASSQDTGETQYF. The CDR3 nucleotides read TGTGCCAGCAGCCAAGATACAGGGGAGACCCAGTACTTC. The chain joins TRBV14 to TRBJ2-5, with D tentatively TRBD1 (6 bases). V was clipped by 0 bases and J by 5 bases, with 7 bases between them. CDR1 and CDR2 (germline): SGHDN, FVKESK. The length of the CDR3 is 13 residues. The entire variable domain, with the rest obtained from reference TRBV14 and TRBJ2-5, is as follows: EAGVTQFPSHSVIEKGQTVTLRCDPISGHDNLYWYRRVMGKEIKFLLHFVKESKQDESGMPNNRFLAERTGGTYSTLKVQPAELEDSGVYFCASSQDTGETQYFGPGTRLLVL.